The 17 T cell receptor beta chains reported below all come from one sample, sequenced in a study of blood T cells in healthy people across ages. Together with a sample-barcoded 5' primer, a J-beta primer mix was included in a second PCR lasting about 7 to 11 cycles. From the 5' RACE reads, TCRdb called clonotypes with MiXCR, one entry per CDR3 protein. Of some 640,000 distinct CDR3 sequences listed, approximately 50% are singletons. Source material: blood. These receptors came from a woman in her fifties or sixties in good health.

This clonotype was recorded a few times. This chain links TRBV28 with TRBJ2-6; a weak D match, TRBD2 (6 bases). Germline lookup yields CDR1 MDHEN and CDR2 SYDVKM. Trimming removed 3 bases at V and 2 bases at J, with 11 bases between. CDR3 length equals 16 residues. CDR3 protein: CASSFVWGAGANVLTF. CDR3 nucleotide sequence: TGTGCCAGCAGTTTCGTTTGGGGGGCTGGGGCCAACGTCCTGACTTTC.

As for this clonotype: The junction departs from the called germline gene at one end, perhaps through a read error. This chain uses TRBV15 with TRBJ2-1, with 7 bases identical to TRBD2. The CDR3 has 17 residues. Germline V lookup: CDR1 LNHNV, CDR2 YYDKDF (reference sequence). The CDR3 here is CATSRDISRARGDEQFF. CDR3 nucleotide sequence: TGTGCCACCAGTAGAGATATAAGCCGGGCCCGGGGGGATGAGCAGTTCTTC.

In its sample, this clonotype was seen a few times. The CDR3 coding sequence is TGCGCCAGCAGCCAAGCTCTAGCGGGAGGCTACGAGCAGTACTTC. Translated, it gives CASSQALAGGYEQYF. The genes are TRBV4-3 and TRBJ2-5, with 11 bases matching TRBD2. The J call may be incorrect, as the DNA end agrees better with TRBJ2-7. The CDR3 sequence is 15 residues long. Germline V CDR1 and CDR2: LGHNA, YSLEER.

This clonotype showed up just a few times. The CDR3 is CSGGQLETEAFF. CDR3 in DNA: TGCAGCGGGGGACAGTTGGAAACTGAAGCTTTCTTT. The V and J genes are TRBV29-1 and TRBJ1-1; 7 bases agree with TRBD1. CDR1 SQVTM and CDR2 ANQGSEA come from the germline V gene. Trimming removed 7 bases from V and 5 bases from J; junction bases left unmatched: 7. This CDR3 is built from 12 residues.

V and J are TRBV7-9 and TRBJ2-1, with a weak D call TRBD1 (8 bases). The assigned J gene may be wrong: the sequence end matches TRBJ2-7 better. The CDR3 covers 18 residues. Germline lookup yields CDR1 SEHNR and CDR2 FQNEAQ (reference sequence). The CDR3 DNA is TGTGCCAGCAGCTTAAACTTGTTTACAGGGGGGGACCACAATGAGCAGTACTTC. Its protein product is CASSLNLFTGGDHNEQYF.

The chain is built from TRBV30 and TRBJ2-5; 10 bases line up with TRBD2. There are 15 residues in the CDR3. Germline V CDR1 and CDR2: GTSNPN, SVGIG (reference sequence). Trimming removed 0 bases from V and 3 bases from J; junction bases left unmatched: 4. CDR3 bases: TGTGCCTGGAGTGTCCCTAGCGGGAGAGAAGAGACCCAGTACTTC. Its protein is CAWSVPSGREETQYF.

In regard to this clonotype: Sequence at one end of the junction differs from germline and may be a read error. The V and J genes are TRBV12-3 or TRBV12-4 and TRBJ2-1; D is ambiguous. The CDR3 sequence is 11 residues long. The CDR3 DNA sequence: TGTGCCAGCAGCTACGTAGCTGAGCGGTTCTTC. Protein product: CASSYVAERFF.

This clonotype was seen only a few times. The chain employs TRBV12-3 or TRBV12-4 and TRBJ2-5; 15 bases are shared with TRBD2. The CDR3 totals 15 residues. The trim removed 5 bases at V and 4 bases at J, leaving 2 bases unmatched. The DNA of the CDR3 is TGTGCCAGCAGTCGGACTAGCGGGAGGGGAGAGACCCAGTACTTC. Its translation: CASSRTSGRGETQYF.

This clonotype was counted only a few times. Here the CDR3 DNA reads TGTGCCAGCAGCGCCTCGAGCGGGAGTGATACGCAGTATTTT. Translation gives CASSASSGSDTQYF. This chain uses TRBV9 with TRBJ2-3, with TRBD2 matching 8 bases. V shed 3 bases and J 6 bases; nucleotides not matched to a gene: 6. The CDR3 sequence is 14 residues long. Germline CDR1 reads SGDLS; CDR2 reads YYNGEE.

This sequence joins TRBV15 and TRBJ2-5, with no clear D. The end of the DNA fits TRBJ2-7 better, so the J call may be wrong. This CDR3 has 12 residues. Germline CDR1 reads LNHNV; CDR2 reads YYDKDF (reference sequence). The CDR3 region is CATSNTDYEQYF. The CDR3 DNA follows: TGTGCCACCAGCAATACGGATTACGAGCAGTACTTC.

In its sample, this clonotype was seen once. The chain links TRBV6-2 or TRBV6-3 to TRBJ2-5; TRBD1 agrees at 11 bases. The V and J ends lost 5 bases and 11 bases, in that order; junction bases with no gene match: 10. This CDR3 region has 14 residues. Germline V gene data show CDR1 as MNHEY and CDR2 as SVGEGT. The chain's CDR3 is CASSRDRGSDGQYF. Here the CDR3 DNA reads TGTGCCAGCAGTAGGGACAGGGGGTCCGACGGGCAGTACTTC.

The chain links TRBV20-1 to TRBJ2-7; TRBD2 agrees at 7 bases. The end of the DNA aligns better with TRBJ2-5, so the J call may be wrong. Germline-derived CDR1 and CDR2 are DFQATT and SNEGSKA (reference sequence). The CDR3 totals 14 residues. The CDR3 DNA sequence: TGCAGTGCAACCCCCGGACTAGAAGGCGAGACCCAGTACTTC. The encoded protein is CSATPGLEGETQYF.

A single count supports this clonotype. The chain uses TRBV7-8 and TRBJ2-7; D uncertain. The last part of the DNA fits TRBJ2-5 better; the J call may be wrong. CDR3 length equals 15 residues. CDR1 and CDR2 from the germline V gene are SGHVS and FQNEAQ. CDR3 sequence: CASSSLPGPQETQYF. CDR3 sequence (DNA): TGTGCCAGCAGTTCCCTCCCCGGGCCGCAAGAGACCCAGTACTTC.

The rearrangement links TRBV9 to TRBJ2-5; D not certain. The J call may be faulty, since TRBJ2-7 better matches the DNA end. The CDR3 consists of 12 residues. Germline V gives CDR1 SGDLS, CDR2 YYNGEE. DNA for the CDR3: TGTGCCAGCAGCGTCATGGGCGACGAGCAGTACTTC. It yields the protein CASSVMGDEQYF.

The J gene is TRBJ1-2, the V gene TRBV9, with a tentative D call TRBD1 (5 bases). Germline CDR1 SGDLS, CDR2 YYNGEE. The V gene lost 3 bases and the J gene lost 3 bases, with 9 bases spanning the gap. The CDR3 length is 13 residues. The chain's CDR3 is CASSADSHYGYTF. The CDR3 DNA sequence: TGTGCCAGCAGCGCCGACAGTCACTATGGCTACACCTTC. Complete variable domain (other parts from reference TRBV9 and TRBJ1-2): DSGVTQTPKHLITATGQRVTLRCSPRSGDLSVYWYQQSLDQGLQFLIQYYNGEERAKGNILERFSAQQFPDLHSELNLSSLELGDSALYFCASSADSHYGYTFGSGTRLTVV.

The genes are TRBV5-6 and TRBJ1-6, with TRBD1 matching 8 bases. CDR3 length: 16 residues. Unmatched junction bases numbered 4, after V lost 0 bases and J lost 5 bases. Per the germline V gene, CDR1 is SGHDT and CDR2 is YYEEEE. The CDR3 nucleotides read TGTGCCAGCAGCTTGGGGACAGGGAGACATAATTCACCCCTCCACTTT. Translated: CASSLGTGRHNSPLHF.

This chain connects TRBV30 to TRBJ2-1, with TRBD2 matching 8 bases. The CDR3 covers 14 residues. J was trimmed by 6 bases and V by 2 bases; bases with no gene match: 6. Germline CDR1 is GTSNPN and CDR2 is SVGIG (reference sequence). CDR3 amino acids: CAWSLSGTRNEQFF. CDR3 nucleotide sequence: TGTGCCTGGAGTCTTAGCGGGACCCGCAATGAGCAGTTCTTC.